The 8 T cell receptor beta chains listed next were all sequenced from one sample in a study of identical twins. TCRdb redid the calling of the 5' RACE reads with MiXCR, one entry per CDR3 protein. The top ten clones hold roughly 15% of a sample with some 230,000 distinct CDR3 sequences, 6.5% to 8% of them seen once. The sample was also reused in another study, on T cells expressing NK-cell markers.

Source material: CD8+ T cells sorted from blood. These receptors all stem from a woman aged 18 to 35 in good health.

The chain links TRBV5-1 to TRBJ1-5; 7 positions agree with TRBD1. The CDR3 loop spans 15 amino acids. The V gene's germline CDR1 is SGHRS and CDR2 YFSETQ. The ends lost 4 bases at V and 4 bases at J; junction bases unmatched: 8. CDR3 amino acids: CASSPGTAGNQPQHF. The CDR3 region has the DNA TGCGCCAGCAGCCCGGGGACAGCAGGGAATCAGCCCCAGCATTTT.

The chain uses TRBV27 and TRBJ1-4; TRBD1 matches 7 bases. CDR1 MNHEY and CDR2 SMNVEV come from the germline V gene (reference sequence). The CDR3 is made up of 15 amino acids. V was clipped by 5 bases and J by 4 bases; unmatched bases: 7. The CDR3 nucleotides are TGTGCCAGCAGTCCAAGGGGGCCGGTTAATGAAAAACTGTTTTTT. Encoded protein: CASSPRGPVNEKLFF.

CDR3 protein: CATSRVRGQGAAGELFF. CDR3 nucleotide sequence: TGTGCCACCAGCAGAGTACGCGGACAGGGGGCGGCCGGGGAGCTGTTTTTT. The chain couples TRBV15 to TRBJ2-2, with 11 bases identical to TRBD1. Germline trimming cut 1 base from V and 6 bases from J; bases unmatched to any gene: 7. The CDR3 totals 17 residues. Germline-derived CDR1 and CDR2 are LNHNV and YYDKDF (reference sequence).

This clonotype was found many times. This sequence joins TRBV5-1 and TRBJ2-1, with TRBD1 identical over 10 bases. This CDR3 comprises 16 residues. V gave up 0 bases and J gave up 0 bases; unmatched junction bases: 0. Germline V gene sequence: CDR1 SGHRS, CDR2 YFSETQ. The CDR3 coding sequence is TGCGCCAGCAGCTTGGGGACAGGGGGCTCCTACAATGAGCAGTTCTTC. As protein: CASSLGTGGSYNEQFF.

This clonotype was picked up a small number of times. This chain joins TRBV5-6 and TRBJ2-5, with TRBD2 matching 10 bases. The germline CDR1 and CDR2 sequences are SGHDT and YYEEEE. CDR3 size: 16 residues. V gave up 2 bases and J gave up 3 bases; unmatched junction bases: 7. The CDR3 DNA follows: TGTGCCAGCAGCTTAAGAGGACTAGCGGTAGAAGAGACCCAGTACTTC. Translating gives CASSLRGLAVEETQYF.

The chain uses TRBV9 and TRBJ2-2; D may match TRBD1 or TRBD2 (5 bases each). Germline CDR1 is SGDLS and CDR2 is YYNGEE. There are 13 residues in the CDR3. Trimming shortened V by 7 bases and J by 5 bases, and 12 bases separated the two germline ends. CDR3 nucleotides: TGTGCCAGCCAAACGGGGCAAACCGGGGAGCTGTTTTTT. This encodes CASQTGQTGELFF.

This clonotype was counted a few times. The V gene is TRBV20-1, the J gene TRBJ2-7, with TRBD2 identical over 7 bases. CDR3 size: 15 residues. Trimming at V came to 5 bases and at J to 2 bases, leaving 12 bases not matched to a gene. CDR1 is DFQATT, CDR2 SNEGSKA, per germline (reference sequence). The CDR3 loop is CSAGAPSGHPYEQYF. The CDR3 DNA reads TGCAGTGCTGGGGCTCCTAGCGGTCACCCCTACGAGCAGTACTTC.

This clonotype appeared a few times. The chain is built from TRBV12-3 or TRBV12-4 and TRBJ2-2, with TRBD1 matching 7 bases. The CDR3 has 13 amino acids. Germline trimming cut 5 bases from V and 7 bases from J; bases unmatched to any gene: 4. The CDR3 DNA follows: TGTGCCAGCAGTAAAACAGGGGTCGGGGAGCTGTTTTTT. Amino acid sequence: CASSKTGVGELFF.